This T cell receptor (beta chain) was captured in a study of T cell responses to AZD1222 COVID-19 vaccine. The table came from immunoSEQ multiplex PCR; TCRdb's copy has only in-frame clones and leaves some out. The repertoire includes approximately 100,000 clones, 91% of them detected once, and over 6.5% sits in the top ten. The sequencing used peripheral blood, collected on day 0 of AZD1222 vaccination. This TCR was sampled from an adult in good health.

CDR3 amino acids: CASGLVLGKRDGADTQYF. In nucleotides, the CDR3 is TGTGCTAGTGGTTTGGTCCTCGGCAAGAGGGACGGCGCAGATACGCAGTATTTT. The chain recombines TRBV12-5 with TRBJ2-3; D assignment may be TRBD1 or TRBD2 (5 bases each). Germline lookup yields CDR1 LGHNT and CDR2 FRNRAP. This CDR3 region has 18 residues. The V end was cut by 0 bases, the J end by 4 bases, with 20 bases between.